This record looks at one TCR beta chain sequence and its context. This clonotype appeared a few times. There is no known antigen for this receptor. No much larger clone is present one base from it, and per-base qualities are unavailable. TCR beta CDR3 regions were amplified from RNA transcripts for repertoire sequencing. The first round was an RT-PCR using HTBI primers with the Qiagen OneStep RT-PCR kit, and this first round was followed by a second-round multiplex PCR, then size selection and purification. Sequencing of the libraries was carried out on an Illumina HiSeq2000 in paired-end mode with 100 bp reads. The paper's data handling went like this. Reads were processed with SOAPnuke, discarding reads with adapters, uncalled bases, mean Phred below 15, or no exact constant-primer or identifier match. COPE v1.2.5 was used to merge high-quality paired reads. Unique nucleotide sequences were defined as clonotypes and aligned to IMGT TRB V, D and J references using MiTCR v1.1. The analysis was limited to V-J combinations with a frequency above 0.0001, which together covered around 99% of the repertoires. For each V-J combination, a TCR clonal expansion and chaos score was defined as F50 clonal expansion divided by the chaos observed in the TCRdist matrix. Welch's t-statistics and random forest were used to reduce the features to some 13 V-J combinations, which were then used as input to a naive Bayes classifier. The Morisita-Horn index was used to measure how similar the thyroid and blood repertoires were. TCRdb itself trimmed the public reads at Q25 with fastp, ran MiXCR and retained productive beta chains. Every entry covers one CDR3 protein and lists the most common genes and DNA from its rows. TCRdb's processing, not the authors', yielded these V and J calls. Within this sample are over a million distinct CDR3 sequences, with about 35% of them counted one time only. Clones ranked in the top ten supply roughly 11% of the sample.

Hyperthyroidism patients were newly diagnosed, were aged 18 to 65 years, and had a disease duration under 2 months. Patients with other autoimmune diseases, uncontrolled infections, pregnancy or lactation were excluded from the study. Diagnosis was based on clinical symptoms, serum thyroxine, TRAb, thyroid ultrasound and orbital computed tomography. Trizol reagent was used to extract the total RNA, and its quality was then checked on an Agilent 2100 Bioanalyzer. The record originates from a study of Graves' ophthalmopathy and Graves' hyperthyroidism (dated by TCRdb to the late 2010s). Regarding the research as a whole: A patient counted as having stable hyperthyroidism if there was no progression to ophthalmopathy within 18 months of follow-up. The study used TCR beta repertoire signatures to distinguish Graves' ophthalmopathy from Graves' hyperthyroidism and to predict progression to ophthalmopathy. In total, 135 blood samples were TCR-sequenced: 40 to 45 ophthalmopathy, under 80 hyperthyroidism and about 17 hyperthyroidism-to-ophthalmopathy patients. To explore V-J signatures that distinguish ophthalmopathy from hyperthyroidism, a discovery set of 100 patients was enrolled, made up of 40 to 45 with ophthalmopathy and under 65 with stable hyperthyroidism. The independent validation cohort included some 19 hyperthyroidism patients plus 17 patients who later progressed from hyperthyroidism to ophthalmopathy. In several hyperthyroidism patients, the T-cell repertoire of thyroid tissue was compared with the T-cell repertoire of blood. Following sample collection, hyperthyroidism patients were given methimazole at a starting dose of 30 mg daily, and ophthalmopathy patients were given high-dose intravenous methylprednisolone.

The CDR3 starts with the cysteine, ends with the phenylalanine, and has 14 residues. Only the CDR3 portion is preserved as DNA: 42 bases, with reading frame beginning at the first base. In the germline V gene, CDR1 corresponds to ENHRY and CDR2 to SYGVKD. Trimming costs V 10 bases and J 5 bases, and their ends lie 15 bases apart. On the study overall, not on this receptor specifically: No statistical method was used to predetermine the sample size, and group allocation was not hidden from the investigators. In validation, the model predicted ophthalmopathy progression with about 71% sensitivity and approximately 78% specificity; roughly 11 predicted patients were CT-confirmed with GO in a median of roughly 6.8 months. Ophthalmopathy was separated from stable hyperthyroidism by the 13-signature model with roughly 87% sensitivity and approximately 84% specificity in cross-validation and with 80%/75% in the test set. Among expanded thyroid clonotypes with frequency above 0.001, most also showed up in blood, which suggests that blood repertoires may reflect the thyroid immune response.

The chain is encoded by TRBV10-3 joined to TRBJ2-6; the best D guess is TRBD1, with 7 bases matching. The TCR sequence derives from an adult man with Graves' hyperthyroidism. Sequenced sample: peripheral blood or thyroid tissue (not recorded which). The nucleotide sequence is TGTGCCAGCAGCCAGGGGGGTTGGGCCAACGTCCTGACTTTC. The resulting protein is CASSQGGWANVLTF.